These T cell receptor beta chains were read from a single sample in a study of cytomegalovirus exposure and HLA in healthy donors. Repertoires were generated with immunoSEQ multiplex PCR, while TCRdb's copy carries only in-frame clones and drops some. The sample lists about 110,000 clones, 70% to 90% occurring once. Sample: PBMCs. These receptors all stem from a woman younger than 30 in good health and CMV-seronegative. Both conserved end residues are part of each CDR3. A D gene is named only where the DNA matches it firmly. Not every row has a clone size; where given, it reads once, few, many or a size class.

clone_size: .; v_call: TRBV7-9; j_call: TRBJ2-5; d_call: TRBD1; cdr3_aa: CASSSPDRGRETQYF; cdr3_nt: TGTGCCAGCAGCTCCCCAGACAGGGGAAGGGAGACCCAGTACTTC
clone_size: .; v_call: TRBV6-1; j_call: TRBJ2-3; d_call: TRBD2; cdr3_aa: CASSAVGGGTQYF; cdr3_nt: TGTGCCAGCAGTGCCGTTGGGGGGGGTACGCAGTATTTT
clone_size: many; v_call: TRBV6-4; j_call: TRBJ2-3; d_call: TRBD2; cdr3_aa: CASSEGRGAGDTQYF; cdr3_nt: TGTGCCAGCAGTGAGGGGCGGGGGGCTGGAGATACGCAGTATTTT
clone_size: .; v_call: TRBV13; j_call: TRBJ1-1; d_call: .; cdr3_aa: CASSLRGNTEAFF; cdr3_nt: TGTGCCAGCAGCTTAAGGGGAAACACTGAAGCTTTCTTT
clone_size: .; v_call: TRBV19; j_call: TRBJ1-6; d_call: .; cdr3_aa: CASTIGVYNSPLHF; cdr3_nt: TGTGCCAGTACGATCGGGGTATATAATTCACCCCTCCACTTT
clone_size: .; v_call: TRBV5-4; j_call: TRBJ1-2; d_call: .; cdr3_aa: CASSPGLHYGYTF; cdr3_nt: TGTGCCAGCAGCCCGGGATTACACTATGGCTACACCTTC
clone_size: .; v_call: TRBV14; j_call: TRBJ1-2; d_call: .; cdr3_aa: CASSHPGRVRDYGYTF; cdr3_nt: TGTGCCAGCAGCCACCCTGGGAGGGTTCGGGACTATGGCTACACCTTC
clone_size: .; v_call: TRBV2; j_call: TRBJ2-2; d_call: TRBD1; cdr3_aa: CASRGQGIGSGELFF; cdr3_nt: TGTGCCAGCAGGGGACAGGGAATAGGGTCCGGGGAGCTGTTTTTT
clone_size: .; v_call: TRBV7-2; j_call: TRBJ1-4; d_call: .; cdr3_aa: CASSLVGPPGEKLFF; cdr3_nt: TGTGCCAGCAGCTTGGTTGGGCCCCCTGGTGAAAAACTGTTTTTT
clone_size: .; v_call: TRBV10-1; j_call: TRBJ2-1; d_call: .; cdr3_aa: CASSVPLSREQFF; cdr3_nt: TGCGCCAGCAGTGTCCCCCTAAGCAGGGAGCAGTTCTTC
clone_size: few; v_call: TRBV11-2; j_call: TRBJ1-2; d_call: TRBD1; cdr3_aa: CASSLARRRQGRNYGYTF; cdr3_nt: TGTGCCAGCAGCTTAGCCCGGCGGCGACAGGGTAGGAACTATGGCTACACCTTC
clone_size: .; v_call: TRBV27; j_call: TRBJ2-5; d_call: TRBD1; cdr3_aa: CASSLFRGSWETQYF; cdr3_nt: TGTGCCAGCAGTTTATTCAGGGGGTCTTGGGAGACCCAGTACTTC
clone_size: .; v_call: TRBV5-4; j_call: TRBJ2-3; d_call: .; cdr3_aa: CASSLSRVGGPTDTQYF; cdr3_nt: TGTGCCAGCAGCTTGAGTAGGGTGGGGGGGCCCACAGATACGCAGTATTTT
clone_size: .; v_call: TRBV30; j_call: TRBJ1-2; d_call: .; cdr3_aa: CAWREGGFNYGYTF; cdr3_nt: TGTGCCTGGAGAGAAGGGGGATTTAACTATGGCTACACCTTC
clone_size: .; v_call: TRBV4-2; j_call: TRBJ2-3; d_call: TRBD2; cdr3_aa: CASSQLAGGTDTQYF; cdr3_nt: TGTGCCAGCAGCCAACTAGCGGGGGGCACAGATACGCAGTATTTT
clone_size: .; v_call: TRBV29-1; j_call: TRBJ2-3; d_call: TRBD1; cdr3_aa: CSCGQGGPDTQYF; cdr3_nt: TGCAGCTGTGGACAGGGAGGCCCAGATACGCAGTATTTT
clone_size: .; v_call: TRBV6-6; j_call: TRBJ1-4; d_call: .; cdr3_aa: CASTPGQSNEKLFF; cdr3_nt: TGTGCCAGCACCCCAGGACAGTCTAATGAAAAACTGTTTTTT
clone_size: few; v_call: TRBV4-2; j_call: TRBJ2-3; d_call: TRBD2; cdr3_aa: CASSQGTSGGAITDTQYF; cdr3_nt: TGTGCCAGCAGCCAAGGGACTAGCGGGGGGGCCATCACAGATACGCAGTATTTT
clone_size: .; v_call: TRBV23-1; j_call: TRBJ2-5; d_call: TRBD1; cdr3_aa: CASSQSTGGRETQYF; cdr3_nt: TGCGCCAGCAGTCAATCGACAGGGGGGAGGGAGACCCAGTACTTC
clone_size: .; v_call: TRBV30; j_call: TRBJ1-2; d_call: .; cdr3_aa: CAWSPQYGYTF; cdr3_nt: TGTGCCTGGAGTCCACAATATGGCTACACCTTC
clone_size: .; v_call: TRBV9; j_call: TRBJ2-1; d_call: .; cdr3_aa: CASSGRGRWDEQFF; cdr3_nt: TGTGCCAGCAGCGGGCGGGGCCGCTGGGATGAGCAGTTCTTC
clone_size: .; v_call: TRBV7-8; j_call: TRBJ2-7; d_call: TRBD1; cdr3_aa: CASRRQGSYEQYF; cdr3_nt: TGTGCCAGCAGGAGACAGGGGTCCTACGAGCAGTACTTC
clone_size: .; v_call: TRBV6-1; j_call: TRBJ1-5; d_call: TRBD1; cdr3_aa: CASSADRENNQPQHF; cdr3_nt: TGTGCCAGCAGTGCGGACAGGGAGAACAATCAGCCCCAGCATTTT
clone_size: .; v_call: TRBV9; j_call: TRBJ2-1; d_call: TRBD2; cdr3_aa: CASSSGGTYNEQFF; cdr3_nt: TGTGCCAGCAGCTCGGGGGGGACGTACAATGAGCAGTTCTTC
clone_size: .; v_call: TRBV6-1; j_call: TRBJ2-7; d_call: .; cdr3_aa: CASSESGQFADEQYF; cdr3_nt: TGTGCCAGCAGTGAATCGGGACAATTTGCTGACGAGCAGTACTTC
clone_size: .; v_call: TRBV4-2; j_call: TRBJ2-7; d_call: TRBD2; cdr3_aa: CASSQPGPGAGSDEQYF; cdr3_nt: TGTGCCAGCAGCCAACCCGGCCCTGGAGCGGGGTCGGATGAGCAGTACTTC
clone_size: once; v_call: TRBV7-9; j_call: TRBJ1-2; d_call: .; cdr3_aa: CASSFIQAISYGYTF; cdr3_nt: TGTGCCAGCAGCTTTATCCAGGCTATTTCCTATGGCTACACCTTC
clone_size: .; v_call: TRBV7-3; j_call: TRBJ2-5; d_call: .; cdr3_aa: CASSSYPTKEETQYF; cdr3_nt: TGTGCCAGCAGCTCGTACCCGACAAAAGAAGAGACCCAGTACTTC
clone_size: few; v_call: TRBV28; j_call: TRBJ1-2; d_call: .; cdr3_aa: CASSSSGVGDYGYTF; cdr3_nt: TGTGCCAGCAGTTCCTCAGGGGTCGGAGACTATGGCTACACCTTC
clone_size: .; v_call: TRBV27; j_call: TRBJ1-2; d_call: .; cdr3_aa: CASRLDGDYGYTF; cdr3_nt: TGTGCCAGCAGACTGGACGGGGACTATGGCTACACCTTC
clone_size: .; v_call: TRBV4-1; j_call: TRBJ2-1; d_call: .; cdr3_aa: CASSLFGGEEASNEQFF; cdr3_nt: TGCGCCAGCAGCCTTTTCGGCGGCGAGGAGGCCTCAAATGAGCAGTTCTTC
clone_size: .; v_call: TRBV29-1; j_call: TRBJ2-7; d_call: .; cdr3_aa: CSAQDSPSYEQYF; cdr3_nt: TGCAGCGCCCAGGACAGCCCATCCTACGAGCAGTACTTC
clone_size: .; v_call: TRBV4-1; j_call: TRBJ2-5; d_call: TRBD2; cdr3_aa: CASSRGLGMTTQYF; cdr3_nt: TGCGCCAGCAGCCGTGGACTAGGAATGACGACCCAGTACTTC
clone_size: once; v_call: TRBV4-2; j_call: TRBJ2-7; d_call: .; cdr3_aa: CASSNTGAYEQYF; cdr3_nt: TGTGCCAGCAGCAATACAGGTGCCTACGAGCAGTACTTC
clone_size: .; v_call: TRBV6-5; j_call: TRBJ2-3; d_call: .; cdr3_aa: CASSARTATDTQYF; cdr3_nt: TGTGCCAGCAGTGCCCGGACAGCCACAGATACGCAGTATTTT
clone_size: few; v_call: TRBV7-9; j_call: TRBJ2-7; d_call: TRBD1; cdr3_aa: CASRSDRVDEQYF; cdr3_nt: TGTGCCAGCAGGTCGGACAGGGTCGACGAGCAGTACTTC
clone_size: .; v_call: TRBV11-2; j_call: TRBJ2-5; d_call: TRBD2; cdr3_aa: CASRPPGRETQYF; cdr3_nt: TGTGCCAGCAGGCCCCCCGGGAGGGAGACCCAGTACTTC
clone_size: .; v_call: TRBV5-1; j_call: TRBJ1-2; d_call: .; cdr3_aa: CASTRVAGADSGYTF; cdr3_nt: TGCGCCAGCACCCGAGTGGCAGGGGCGGATAGTGGCTACACCTTC
clone_size: .; v_call: TRBV18; j_call: TRBJ1-3; d_call: .; cdr3_aa: CASSPLTESSGNTIYF; cdr3_nt: TGTGCCAGCTCACCATTGACGGAGAGCTCTGGAAACACCATATATTTT
clone_size: .; v_call: TRBV11-2; j_call: TRBJ2-7; d_call: .; cdr3_aa: CASSAGPDYEQYF; cdr3_nt: TGTGCCAGCAGCGCTGGGCCAGACTACGAGCAGTACTTC
clone_size: .; v_call: TRBV6-6; j_call: TRBJ1-4; d_call: .; cdr3_aa: CASSHEFVEKLFF; cdr3_nt: TGTGCCAGCAGCCACGAGTTCGTGGAAAAACTGTTTTTT
clone_size: .; v_call: TRBV14; j_call: TRBJ2-1; d_call: TRBD2; cdr3_aa: CASSRYLGSGGVGYNEQFF; cdr3_nt: TGTGCCAGCAGCCGCTACTTAGGTAGCGGGGGGGTAGGGTACAATGAGCAGTTCTTC
clone_size: medium-sized; v_call: TRBV7-9; j_call: TRBJ1-6; d_call: .; cdr3_aa: CASSPDSSHSPLHF; cdr3_nt: TGTGCCAGCAGCCCGGACAGTAGTCATTCACCCCTCCACTTT
clone_size: few; v_call: TRBV30; j_call: TRBJ2-2; d_call: .; cdr3_aa: CAWTGLLSGELFF; cdr3_nt: TGTGCCTGGACGGGACTCTTGTCCGGGGAGCTGTTTTTT
clone_size: .; v_call: TRBV6-5; j_call: TRBJ1-3; d_call: TRBD1; cdr3_aa: CASRQGQGPGNTIYF; cdr3_nt: TGTGCCAGCAGACAGGGACAGGGGCCTGGAAACACCATATATTTT
clone_size: .; v_call: TRBV20-1; j_call: TRBJ2-1; d_call: .; cdr3_aa: CSAGHYNEQFF; cdr3_nt: TGCAGTGCTGGACACTACAATGAGCAGTTCTTC
clone_size: .; v_call: TRBV5-4; j_call: TRBJ2-1; d_call: .; cdr3_aa: CASSPPQATKQFF; cdr3_nt: TGTGCCAGCAGCCCGCCCCAAGCAACTAAGCAGTTCTTC
clone_size: .; v_call: TRBV5-4; j_call: TRBJ1-1; d_call: TRBD1; cdr3_aa: CASSIDRDTEAFF; cdr3_nt: TGTGCCAGCAGCATAGACAGGGACACTGAAGCTTTCTTT
clone_size: .; v_call: TRBV19; j_call: TRBJ1-2; d_call: .; cdr3_aa: CASSLGQGYGYTF; cdr3_nt: TGTGCCAGTAGCCTCGGGCAGGGCTATGGCTACACCTTC